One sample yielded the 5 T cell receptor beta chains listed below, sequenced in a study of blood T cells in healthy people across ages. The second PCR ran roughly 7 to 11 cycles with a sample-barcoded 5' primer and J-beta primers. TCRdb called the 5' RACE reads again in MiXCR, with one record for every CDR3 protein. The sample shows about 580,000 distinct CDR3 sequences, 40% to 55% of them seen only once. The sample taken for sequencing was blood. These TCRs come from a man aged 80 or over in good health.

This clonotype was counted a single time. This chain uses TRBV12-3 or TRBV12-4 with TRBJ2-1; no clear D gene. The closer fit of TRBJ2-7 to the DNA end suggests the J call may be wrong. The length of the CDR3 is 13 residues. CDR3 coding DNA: TGTGCCAGCAGCGCCCGGCGGCCGGATGAGCAGTACTTC. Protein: CASSARRPDEQYF.

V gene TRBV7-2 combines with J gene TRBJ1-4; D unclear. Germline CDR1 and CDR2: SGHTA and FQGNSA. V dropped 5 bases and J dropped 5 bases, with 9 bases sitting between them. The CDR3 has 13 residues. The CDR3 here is CASSPSPNEKLFF. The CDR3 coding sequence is TGTGCCAGCAGCCCTAGCCCAAATGAAAAACTGTTTTTT.

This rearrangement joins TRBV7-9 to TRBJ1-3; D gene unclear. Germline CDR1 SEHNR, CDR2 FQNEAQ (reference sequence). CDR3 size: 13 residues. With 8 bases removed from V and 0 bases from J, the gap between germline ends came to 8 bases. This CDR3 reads CASGKSSGNTIYF. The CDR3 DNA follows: TGTGCCAGCGGAAAGAGCTCTGGAAACACCATATATTTT.

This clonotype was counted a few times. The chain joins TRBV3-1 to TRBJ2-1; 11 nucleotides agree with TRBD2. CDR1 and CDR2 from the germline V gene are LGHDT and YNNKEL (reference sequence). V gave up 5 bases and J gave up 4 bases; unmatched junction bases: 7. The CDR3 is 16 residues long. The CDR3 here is CASSFSGGAGYNEQFF. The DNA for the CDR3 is TGTGCCAGCAGCTTTAGCGGGGGGGCCGGGTACAATGAGCAGTTCTTC.

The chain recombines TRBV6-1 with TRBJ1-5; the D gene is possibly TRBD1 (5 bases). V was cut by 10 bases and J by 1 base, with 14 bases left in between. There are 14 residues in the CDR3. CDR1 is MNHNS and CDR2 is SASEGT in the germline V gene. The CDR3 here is CATLQALSNQPQHF. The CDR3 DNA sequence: TGTGCCACCTTACAGGCTTTGAGCAATCAGCCCCAGCATTTT.